This paragraph reports one T cell receptor (beta chain). Germline V lookup: CDR1 LGHNT, CDR2 FRNRAP. The CDR3 runs 14 residues. Trimming removed 5 bases from V and 6 bases from J, with 13 bases in between. None of the participants with HIV were treated outside the United States. The source of the sample is a study of long-term antiretroviral therapy in people with HIV. Running of the v3.0 immunoSEQ assay took place at survey level. Only in-frame clones appear in the TCRdb table, and some are missing; sequencing was by immunoSEQ multiplex PCR. The sample gives about 15,000 clones, about 90% of which show up once; under 15% is in the top ten.

The chain couples TRBV12-5 to TRBJ2-2; D is possibly TRBD1 (6 bases). The receptor was isolated from a woman between 25 and 40 years old with HIV. Sequenced material: unsorted PBMCs, taken more than 2.2 years before starting antiretroviral therapy. CDR3 in DNA: TGTGCTAGTGGTCAGTTACAGGGTGCCGGGGAGCTGTTTTTT. Translation: CASGQLQGAGELFF.